This T cell receptor beta chain comes out of a study of shared clonotypes between healthy human individuals. The germline V gene has CDR1 SEHNR and CDR2 FQNEAQ (reference sequence). This CDR3 has 15 amino acids. V was trimmed by 5 bases and J by 6 bases, leaving 17 bases between them. Only in-frame clones appear in the TCRdb table, and some are missing; sequencing was by immunoSEQ multiplex PCR. The table includes 1,500,000 or so clones, roughly 96% detected once. This clone has only a few counts. This chain uses TRBV7-9 with TRBJ1-5, with D perhaps matching TRBD1 (6 bases). The sequence derives from a man aged 30-40 years in good health. The sample consisted of naive CD4+ T cells sorted from blood. Indicated subset: CD45RA+ positively selected. CDR3: CASSLEGGAGQPQHF. CDR3 nucleotide sequence: TGTGCCAGCAGCCTCGAGGGGGGGGCCGGTCAGCCCCAGCATTTT.